This T cell receptor (beta chain) was observed in a study of cytomegalovirus exposure and HLA in healthy donors. The study's findings and limits: More clonal expansion characterized HLA-associated TCR beta chains than equally common others in a later analysis. In an earlier analysis, about 87% or about 30%: the productive usage of most TCR beta V segments. Approximately 18,000 TCR beta sequences were associated with HLA alleles at 0.05 false discovery rate in a later analysis. Some segments of the V type, notably TRBV6-2 and TRBV6-3, were excluded as indistinguishable.

The CDR3 is 13 amino acids. Trimming took 1 base from V and 5 from J; bases not matched to a gene: 4. Germline assignment: CDR1 GTSNPN and CDR2 SVGIG (reference sequence). The PCR had 60 Vbeta and 13 Jbeta primers. Assay used: immunoSEQ multiplex PCR; TCRdb lists only in-frame clones, some missing. The sample yields 210,000 or so clones, about 87% seen once. Comment on this clone: Its antigen is not known.

The source material was PBMCs. This chain links TRBV30 with TRBJ2-5; 7 nucleotides line up with TRBD1. This sequence was found in a man aged 30-40 years in good health and CMV-seronegative. CDR3: CAWSGQGGETQYF. The CDR3 DNA reads TGTGCCTGGAGTGGACAGGGTGGGGAGACCCAGTACTTC. Based on the CDR3 plus reference TRBV30 and TRBJ2-5, the full variable domain is SQTIHQWPATLVQPVGSPLSLECTVEGTSNPNLYWYRQAAGRGLQLLFYSVGIGQISSEVPQNLSASRPQDRQFILSSKKLLLSDSGFYLCAWSGQGGETQYFGPGTRLLVL.